Listed here are 29 T cell receptor beta chains from one sample, sequenced in a study of identical twins. TCRdb redid the calling of the 5' RACE reads with MiXCR, one entry per CDR3 protein. The sample lists about 530,000 distinct CDR3 sequences, roughly 15% occurring once. These data also formed part of another study, on yellow fever vaccine responses in identical twins.

Sample: CD4+ T cells sorted from blood. The source of these receptors is a woman between 18 and 29 years old in good health.

The gene calls are TRBV7-7 and TRBJ2-5; 8 nucleotides match TRBD1. CDR1 is SSHAT, CDR2 FNYEAQ, per germline (reference sequence). V lost 4 bases and J lost 4; bases outside the gene matches: 5. The CDR3 consists of 14 residues. The DNA for the CDR3 is TGTGCCAGCAGCTCTACACAGGGGGGAGAGACCCAGTACTTC. Translation gives CASSSTQGGETQYF.

V and J are TRBV29-1 and TRBJ2-3, with 9 bases fitting TRBD2. This CDR3 spans 13 amino acids. From germline, CDR1 is SQVTM and CDR2 ANQGSEA. J gave up 5 bases and V 3 bases, and 3 bases lay outside the gene matches. The CDR3: CSVDLTSGDTQYF. CDR3 coding DNA: TGCAGCGTTGACCTGACTAGCGGAGATACGCAGTATTTT.

The table lists this clonotype with many counts. The rearrangement uses TRBV5-1 and TRBJ2-1; 13 bases align to TRBD2. The length of the CDR3 is 17 residues. Germline loops: CDR1 SGHRS, CDR2 YFSETQ. Trimming at V came to 3 bases and at J to 8 bases, leaving 11 bases not matched to a gene. CDR3 in amino acids: CASSYAARTSGRDEQFF. The CDR3 DNA sequence: TGCGCCAGCAGCTATGCGGCGAGGACTAGCGGGAGAGATGAGCAGTTCTTC. Filled out from reference TRBV5-1 and TRBJ2-1, the complete variable domain reads KAGVTQTPRYLIKTRGQQVTLSCSPISGHRSVSWYQQTPGQGLQFLFEYFSETQRNKGNFPGRFSGRQFSNSRSEMNVSTLELGDSALYLCASSYAARTSGRDEQFFGPGTRLTVL.

V gene TRBV5-1 combines with J gene TRBJ2-1, with TRBD2 matching over 14 bases. J lost 9 bases, V lost 0 bases, and 11 bases had no gene match. The CDR3 spans 18 residues. Per the germline V gene, CDR1 is SGHRS and CDR2 is YFSETQ. CDR3 coding DNA: TGCGCCAGCAGCTTGGAAAAAACGACTAGCGGGAGGGCCGGTGAGCAGTTCTTC. This codes for CASSLEKTTSGRAGEQFF.

V is TRBV2 and J is TRBJ2-5; a possible D gene is TRBD2 (6 bases). CDR1 and CDR2 from the germline V gene are SNHLY and FYNNEI. V shed 6 bases and J shed 2 bases, with 13 bases lying between them. The CDR3 consists of 14 residues. CDR3 region: CASRNRDFQETQYF. In nucleotides, the CDR3 is TGTGCCAGCAGGAACCGGGACTTTCAAGAGACCCAGTACTTC.

This clonotype was seen ten or more times. The genes are TRBV12-3 or TRBV12-4 and TRBJ1-3; D unresolved. This CDR3 contains 15 residues. V lost 4 bases, J lost 3 bases, and 13 bases lay in between. Written as DNA, the CDR3 is TGTGCCAGCAGTTGGCGACGAGACATTGGAAACACCATATATTTT. Translating gives CASSWRRDIGNTIYF.

In its sample, this clonotype was seen a few times. The rearrangement joins TRBV6-5 to TRBJ2-5; D possibly uses TRBD1 or TRBD2 (6 bases each). Germline V CDR1 and CDR2: MNHEY, SVGAGI. V lost 2 bases to trimming and J lost 1 base, with 11 bases between them. The CDR3 runs to 15 residues. As DNA, the CDR3 is TGTGCCAGCAGTTACGTGGGGGGCCCCCAAGAGACCCAGTACTTC. Translation gives CASSYVGGPQETQYF.

In this sample, this clonotype turned up many times. The gene calls are TRBV10-3 and TRBJ1-1, with 10 bases that match TRBD1. In germline, CDR1 is ENHRY, CDR2 SYGVKD. Trimming cost V 7 bases and J 5 bases; bases outside gene matches: 4. This CDR3 spans 13 amino acids. This chain's CDR3 is CAITPGQGTEAFF. In DNA, the CDR3 is TGTGCCATCACTCCGGGACAGGGGACTGAAGCTTTCTTT.

This chain links TRBV7-8 with TRBJ2-3; D gene uncertain. The CDR3 runs to 16 residues. Per the germline V gene, CDR1 is SGHVS and CDR2 is FQNEAQ. Trimming pared 1 base from V and 4 bases from J, leaving 15 bases between. The CDR3 nucleotides are TGTGCCAGCAGCTTAGGGGCACTAAGAGGTCCAGATACGCAGTATTTT. Its protein is CASSLGALRGPDTQYF.

This clonotype was recorded a few times. This sequence joins TRBV4-2 and TRBJ2-5; D possibly corresponds to TRBD2 (6 bases). V shed 4 bases and J shed 1 base, with 22 bases lying between them. CDR1 LGHNA and CDR2 YNFKEQ come from the germline V gene. The CDR3 is made up of 18 amino acids. CDR3 nucleotide sequence: TGTGCCAGCAGCCCCGGAGTCCAACTAGCACCCCCCCAAGAGACCCAGTACTTC. It codes for CASSPGVQLAPPQETQYF.

This clonotype was detected a few times. The V and J genes are TRBV20-1 and TRBJ1-5, with D possibly matching TRBD1 (6 bases). Germline CDR1 is DFQATT and CDR2 is SNEGSKA (reference sequence). The CDR3 length is 13 residues. The CDR3 DNA sequence: TGCAGCGCCCAACCGGGGGGCGTCCAGCCCCAGCATTTT. Its protein is CSAQPGGVQPQHF.

The chain is built from TRBV20-1 and TRBJ2-2; 11 bases are shared with TRBD2. The CDR3 is 17 residues long. Trimming took 1 base from V and 0 from J; bases not matched to a gene: 4. CDR1 is DFQATT and CDR2 is SNEGSKA in the germline V gene (reference sequence). CDR3 sequence: CSARASGRIPNTGELFF. The CDR3 DNA sequence: TGCAGTGCTAGAGCTAGCGGGAGGATCCCGAACACCGGGGAGCTGTTTTTT.

This chain links TRBV13 with TRBJ2-7, with 12 bases identical to TRBD2. CDR1 PRHDT and CDR2 FYEKMQ come from the germline V gene (reference sequence). Trimming cost V 2 bases and J 5 bases; bases outside gene matches: 7. This CDR3 spans 16 amino acids. CDR3 in amino acids: CASSLTTSGGFHEQYF. CDR3 nucleotide sequence: TGTGCCAGCAGCTTAACGACTAGCGGGGGTTTCCACGAGCAGTACTTC. The full variable domain, completed using reference TRBV13 and TRBJ2-7, is AAGVIQSPRHLIKEKRETATLKCYPIPRHDTVYWYQQGPGQDPQFLISFYEKMQSDKGSIPDRFSAQQFSDYHSELNMSSLELGDSALYFCASSLTTSGGFHEQYFGPGTRLTVT.

This clonotype was counted a few times. The chain couples TRBV29-1 to TRBJ1-1; D gene ambiguous. The CDR3 runs to 12 residues. V lost 1 base to trimming and J lost 0 bases, with 3 bases between them. Germline V gives CDR1 SQVTM, CDR2 ANQGSEA. CDR3 amino acids: CSVEVMNTEAFF. Written as DNA, the CDR3 is TGCAGCGTTGAAGTAATGAACACTGAAGCTTTCTTT.

This clonotype showed up many times. The chain carries TRBV5-1 and TRBJ2-2; D ambiguous. V dropped 8 bases and J dropped 0 bases, with 8 bases sitting between them. This CDR3 region has 13 residues. Looked up from germline, CDR1 is SGHRS and CDR2 is YFSETQ. CDR3 in amino acids: CASSSANTGELFF. The CDR3 DNA follows: TGCGCCAGTTCAAGCGCGAACACCGGGGAGCTGTTTTTT.

This clonotype has more than one count but fewer than ten. The rearrangement uses TRBV12-3 or TRBV12-4 and TRBJ1-2; D gene ambiguous. The CDR3 has 13 amino acids. V lost 1 base to trimming and J lost 4 bases, with 7 bases between them. CDR3 residues: CASSLDTVYGYTF. The CDR3 DNA follows: TGTGCCAGCAGTTTAGACACAGTCTATGGCTACACCTTC.

This clonotype has more than one count but fewer than ten. The chain carries TRBV10-3 and TRBJ1-5, with D possibly being TRBD1 (5 bases). This CDR3 is 15 amino acids long. CDR1 and CDR2 from the germline V gene are ENHRY and SYGVKD. The DNA of the CDR3 is TGTGCTATCTCGGGAGGAGCAGGGAGGGATCAGCCCCAGCATTTT. It codes for CAISGGAGRDQPQHF.

The chain couples TRBV3-1 to TRBJ1-1, with a tentative D call TRBD1 (5 bases). The CDR3 has 14 amino acids. Germline CDR1 and CDR2: LGHDT and YNNKEL (reference sequence). V dropped 7 bases and J dropped 4 bases, with 16 bases sitting between them. The CDR3 is CASKDTGVVTEAFF. The CDR3 nucleotides read TGTGCCAGCAAAGATACGGGGGTGGTCACTGAAGCTTTCTTT.

This clonotype was detected ten times or more. The CDR3, as DNA: TGCGCCAGCAGCTCCGGGACAGGGGCCCCCTACGAGCAGTACGTC. It encodes CASSSGTGAPYEQYV. This chain joins TRBV5-1 and TRBJ2-7, with TRBD1 matching 10 bases. This CDR3 is 15 amino acids long. J gave up 2 bases and V 3 bases, and 5 bases lay outside the gene matches. Germline lookup yields CDR1 SGHRS and CDR2 YFSETQ.

The CDR3 DNA reads TGCAGTGCTAGAGCCACCCTGGGGGCGTCTAATTCACCCCTCCACTTT. Its translation: CSARATLGASNSPLHF. V usage is TRBV20-1 and J usage is TRBJ1-6, with a tentative D call TRBD1 (6 bases). Looked up from germline, CDR1 is DFQATT and CDR2 is SNEGSKA (reference sequence). This CDR3 spans 16 amino acids. Between the trimmed V and J ends, which lost 1 base and 6 bases, there was a span of 16 bases.

This clonotype was counted ten times or more. This chain uses TRBV5-1 with TRBJ2-7, with TRBD1 identical over 7 bases. Per the germline V gene, CDR1 is SGHRS and CDR2 is YFSETQ. The CDR3 spans 14 residues. V lost 4 bases and J lost 3; bases outside the gene matches: 7. In DNA, the CDR3 is TGCGCCAGCAGCCCAGGACAGGCAGTCTACGAGCAGTACTTC. Amino acid sequence: CASSPGQAVYEQYF.

This clonotype was observed a handful of times. J is TRBJ2-1 and V is TRBV5-1, with 8 positions matching TRBD1. With 0 bases clipped from V and 12 bases from J, the junction kept 5 bases outside the gene matches. In germline, CDR1 is SGHRS, CDR2 YFSETQ. The CDR3 sequence is 13 residues long. This CDR3 is CASSLADREGQFF. CDR3 bases: TGCGCCAGCAGCTTGGCGGACAGGGAAGGGCAGTTCTTC.

The table lists this clonotype with many counts. The V gene is TRBV12-3 or TRBV12-4, the J gene TRBJ2-7, with unresolved D. V lost 5 bases, J lost 4 bases, and 15 bases lay in between. The CDR3 totals 14 residues. The CDR3 sequence is CASSPHLQSYEQYV. The CDR3 DNA sequence: TGTGCCAGCAGTCCACATTTACAGAGTTACGAGCAGTACGTC.

This clonotype was detected only a few times. V is TRBV20-1 and J is TRBJ2-7; possibly TRBD1 or TRBD2 for D (5 bases each). CDR1 and CDR2 (germline): DFQATT, SNEGSKA (reference sequence). The V and J ends lost 1 base and 6 bases respectively, with 13 bases between them. The CDR3 is made up of 13 amino acids. The CDR3 DNA reads as TGCAGTGCTAGAGGTTGGGGGTCGTTCGAGCAGTACTTC. This sequence encodes CSARGWGSFEQYF.

This chain connects TRBV20-1 to TRBJ2-4; D remains ambiguous. The CDR3 sequence is 13 residues long. V was cut by 3 bases and J by 6 bases, with 12 bases left in between. Germline V lookup: CDR1 DFQATT, CDR2 SNEGSKA (reference sequence). CDR3 nucleotide sequence: TGCAGTGCTAGTAGGCAGCAACGAAACATTCAGTACTTC. This translates into CSASRQQRNIQYF.

V usage is TRBV6-2 or TRBV6-3 and J usage is TRBJ2-1; 7 bases fit TRBD2. The CDR3 has 16 amino acids. Germline CDR1 is MNHEY and CDR2 is SVGEGT. Losses at the gene ends were 6 bases for V and 2 bases for J; bases not matched to a gene: 10. In DNA form, the CDR3 reads TGTGCCAGCAGCCCCCTCCTAGCGGTTACCTACAATGAGCAGTTCTTC. Translation gives CASSPLLAVTYNEQFF.

This chain joins TRBV20-1 and TRBJ2-1; tentatively, D is TRBD1 or TRBD2 (5 bases each). The CDR3 sequence is 15 residues long. V was shortened by 0 bases and J by 3 bases, with 12 bases between the two germline ends. Germline CDR1 reads DFQATT; CDR2 reads SNEGSKA (reference sequence). The DNA of the CDR3 is TGCAGTGCTAGAGATGTGGGGGACCACTACAATGAGCAGTTCTTC. Translating it yields CSARDVGDHYNEQFF.

The chain is built from TRBV12-3 or TRBV12-4 and TRBJ2-1, with 9 bases identical to TRBD2. The CDR3 contains 16 residues. After removal of 7 bases from V and 5 bases from J, the junction contained 12 bases not matched to a gene. The CDR3 DNA reads TGTGCCAGCACCCTAAACCTAGCGGGATTCAACAATGAGCAGTTCTTC. This sequence encodes CASTLNLAGFNNEQFF.

This clonotype has a handful of counts. This chain joins TRBV2 and TRBJ2-1; D could derive from TRBD1 or TRBD2 (5 bases each). Trimming pared 5 bases from V and 5 bases from J, leaving 19 bases between. Germline assignment: CDR1 SNHLY and CDR2 FYNNEI. This CDR3 has 16 residues. CDR3: CASSNTFWGFNNEQFF. The CDR3 DNA sequence: TGTGCCAGCAGTAACACCTTTTGGGGGTTCAACAATGAGCAGTTCTTC.